These T cell receptor beta chains were read from a single sample in a study of CD8+ T cells in alopecia areata. Repertoires were generated with immunoSEQ multiplex PCR, while TCRdb's copy carries only in-frame clones and drops some. Of some 170,000 clones in the sample, roughly 65% were seen once. Source: CD4+ T cells sorted from blood, taken at week 0. Receptor source: a human donor with alopecia areata. CDR3s include the opening cysteine and the closing phenylalanine or tryptophan. A D gene is named only where the DNA matches it firmly. A row's size may be missing; if present it is once, few, many or a size class.

clone_size	v_call	cdr3_length	j_call	d_call	cdr3_nt	cdr3_aa
-	TRBV27	17	TRBJ2-2	TRBD2	TGTGCCAGCAGTTTACTCCTAGCGGGGGGCGACACCGGGGAGCTGTTTTTT	CASSLLLAGGDTGELFF
-	TRBV10-3	15	TRBJ2-3	-	TGTGCCATCAGTGAGTCAGCTAGCTCCACAGATACGCAGTATTTT	CAISESASSTDTQYF
-	TRBV7-7	13	TRBJ2-5	-	TGTGCCAGCAGCTTATGGGCGGAAGAGACCCAGTACTTC	CASSLWAEETQYF
-	TRBV5-1	14	TRBJ1-6	-	TGCGCCAGCAGCCTGACAGGAGAAAATTCACCCCTCCACTTT	CASSLTGENSPLHF
-	TRBV29-1	13	TRBJ2-1	-	TGCAGCGTTCGGGGGCAGGGGACGAATGAGCAGTTCTTC	CSVRGQGTNEQFF
-	TRBV30	15	TRBJ1-1	-	TGTGCCTGGAGTCGGGGGCCAGGAAAGAACACTGAAGCTTTCTTT	CAWSRGPGKNTEAFF
few	TRBV27	15	TRBJ1-2	-	TGTGCCAGCAGTTATAAGCCCCAGGGTAACTATGGCTACACCTTC	CASSYKPQGNYGYTF
few	TRBV25-1	14	TRBJ2-7	-	TGTGCCAGCAGTGAAGAAGGACGGCTCTACGAGCAGTACTTC	CASSEEGRLYEQYF
few	TRBV10-1	14	TRBJ1-4	-	TGCGCCAGCAGTGGGCCTTCAACTAATGAAAAACTGTTTTTT	CASSGPSTNEKLFF
few	TRBV7-2	17	TRBJ1-1	-	TGTGCCAGCAGCTTAAGACAGGACTTTCTCATGAACACTGAAGCTTTCTTT	CASSLRQDFLMNTEAFF
few	TRBV7-2	14	TRBJ1-2	TRBD1	TGTGCCAGCAGTCCGACGACAGGGAACTATGGCTACACCTTC	CASSPTTGNYGYTF
-	TRBV5-4	15	TRBJ1-2	TRBD1	TGTGCCAGCAGCGAGGACAGGGGAATCGATTATGGCTACACCTTC	CASSEDRGIDYGYTF
-	TRBV6-5	13	TRBJ2-5	-	TGTGCCATCAGTCTGACACTGCAAGAGACCCAGTACTTC	CAISLTLQETQYF
-	TRBV4-3	14	TRBJ2-7	-	TGCGCCAGCAGCCAAGATCGGAAGGGCGGGGAGCAGTACTTC	CASSQDRKGGEQYF
few	TRBV30	16	TRBJ2-1	TRBD2	TGTGCCTGGAGCCCCCGACTGCGGGGGGATGACAATGAGCAGTTCTTC	CAWSPRLRGDDNEQFF
few	TRBV29-1	12	TRBJ1-1	-	TGCAGCGGTGGGGGATTCGACACTGAAGCTTTCTTT	CSGGGFDTEAFF
-	TRBV29-1	11	TRBJ2-7	-	TGCAGCGGGGGGGGACAGTACGAGCAGTACTTC	CSGGGQYEQYF
once	TRBV11-3	18	TRBJ2-1	TRBD2	TGTGCCAGCAGCTTGGCCCGACTCGGACTAGCGGACGACAATGAGCAGTTCTTC	CASSLARLGLADDNEQFF
-	TRBV9	13	TRBJ2-5	-	TGTGCCAGCAGCCCTACGGCGGGGGAGACCCAGTACTTC	CASSPTAGETQYF
-	TRBV29-1	12	TRBJ1-2	TRBD1	TGCAGCGTTGGACAGGGGGCTCAAGGCTACACCTTC	CSVGQGAQGYTF
-	TRBV5-1	16	TRBJ2-1	TRBD2	TGCGCCAGCAGCCCGCGACTAGCGGGGGGCGGGAATGAGCAGTTCTTC	CASSPRLAGGGNEQFF
-	TRBV25-1	14	TRBJ1-2	-	TGTGCCAGCAGCTTTCTAGGAGGCGGGGATGGCTACACCTTC	CASSFLGGGDGYTF
few	TRBV5-4	16	TRBJ2-1	TRBD2	TGTGCCAGCAGCTCGCCTTTAGCGGGGGTAGGCGATGAGCAGTTCTTC	CASSSPLAGVGDEQFF
-	TRBV7-6	14	TRBJ2-1	TRBD2	TGTGCCAGCAGCTCTAAAGGGACTAGGGATGAGCAGTTCTTC	CASSSKGTRDEQFF
few	TRBV11-2	15	TRBJ1-1	TRBD1	TGTGCCAGCAGCCCTAGACAGGGGCGAGGCACTGAAGCTTTCTTT	CASSPRQGRGTEAFF
-	TRBV4-3	14	TRBJ2-3	-	TGCGCCAGCAGCCAAGATCCAGGGCTGGATACGCAGTATTTT	CASSQDPGLDTQYF
-	TRBV11-2	17	TRBJ2-1	-	TGTGCCAGCAGCCCACCCGGTAGTAGCGGCCGATACAATGAGCAGTTCTTC	CASSPPGSSGRYNEQFF
-	TRBV7-8	14	TRBJ1-4	-	TGTGCCAGCAGCTTATCCAGTTGGGGAGAAAAACTGTTTTTT	CASSLSSWGEKLFF
-	TRBV9	15	TRBJ1-4	-	TGTGCCAGCAGCCCGACACCGGAACATAATGAAAAACTGTTTTTT	CASSPTPEHNEKLFF
few	TRBV9	13	TRBJ1-1	-	TGTGCCAGCAGCATCAGGGAGGGCACTGAAGCTTTCTTT	CASSIREGTEAFF
-	TRBV29-1	14	TRBJ2-3	-	TGCAGCGTCCCCGAGTGGCCCCGGGGAGATACGCAGTATTTT	CSVPEWPRGDTQYF
-	TRBV2	14	TRBJ1-5	-	TGTGCCAGCAGTGATTCAGGGGGCAATCAGCCCCAGCATTTT	CASSDSGGNQPQHF
-	TRBV7-2	15	TRBJ2-7	-	TGTGCCAGCAGCGGGCGCGCGGGGTCCCTCCGGGAGCAGTACTTC	CASSGRAGSLREQYF
-	TRBV2	14	TRBJ2-2	-	TGTGCCAGCAGTGTATTACAGAACACCGGGGAGCTGTTTTTT	CASSVLQNTGELFF
-	TRBV7-2	13	TRBJ2-1	-	TGTGCCAGCAGCCAGTCGGTTAACAATGAGCAGTTCTTC	CASSQSVNNEQFF
once	TRBV29-1	13	TRBJ1-1	-	TGCAGCGTTGTTCGGGAGTCGAACACTGAAGCTTTCTTT	CSVVRESNTEAFF
-	TRBV2	15	TRBJ2-3	-	TGTGCCAGCAGTGTGAGAGCAGGGGGCACAGATACGCAGTATTTT	CASSVRAGGTDTQYF
few	TRBV18	14	TRBJ1-5	-	TGTGCCAGCTCACCATCGGCAGATCGACAGCCCCAGCATTTT	CASSPSADRQPQHF
few	TRBV29-1	10	TRBJ2-7	-	TGCAGCTCCGGGACCTACGAGCAGTACTTC	CSSGTYEQYF
few	TRBV4-3	17	TRBJ2-1	TRBD2	TGCGCCAGCAGCCAAGTCCCGACTAGCGGGGGGGCCAGTGAGCAGTTCTTC	CASSQVPTSGGASEQFF
-	TRBV6-1	13	TRBJ1-5	-	TGTGCCAGCAGTCCCGAGCTCAATCAGCCCCAGCATTTT	CASSPELNQPQHF
-	TRBV6-6	15	TRBJ1-5	-	TGTGCCAGCAGGTCAGAGGGGCTTAGCAATCAGCCCCAGCATTTT	CASRSEGLSNQPQHF
-	TRBV30	15	TRBJ2-7	-	TGTGCCTGGAGTGGGCCGGGACTCCGTGGCGACGAGCAGTACTTC	CAWSGPGLRGDEQYF
-	TRBV27	16	TRBJ2-2	-	TGTGCCAGCAGTTTTTGGCAGGGAGGTCGCACCGGGGAGCTGTTTTTT	CASSFWQGGRTGELFF
-	TRBV5-1	14	TRBJ1-2	-	TGCGCCAGCAGGAGGACCGAAGCTAACTATGGCTACACCTTC	CASRRTEANYGYTF
once	TRBV9	16	TRBJ2-1	TRBD2	TGTGCCAGCAGCGTGAGACTAGCGGACTACTTGAATGAGCAGTTCTTC	CASSVRLADYLNEQFF